This is a list of T cell receptor beta chains from one sample in a study of CXCR3-negative and CXCR3-positive naive CD8 T cells. One entry per CDR3 protein, without DNA, is what TCRdb gives after re-calling the 5' RACE reads. The table for this sample gives roughly 6,200 distinct CDR3 sequences. Sequencing input: naive CXCR3- CD8+ T cells from blood. Receptors were obtained from a human donor in good health. Some clones in this sample may be carry-over from other donors' samples. Each CDR3 is given with its conserved first and last residue. Not every row has a clone size; where given, it reads once, few, many or a size class.

NA,TRBJ2-3,TRBV9,CASTKQGKSTDTQYF
medium-sized,TRBJ2-5,TRBV7-8,CASSLRWRGSQETQYF
NA,TRBJ2-6,TRBV23-1,CASSQPGRTGPSGANVLTF
NA,TRBJ1-2,TRBV19,CATSPNGDYGYTF
NA,TRBJ1-2,TRBV29-1,CSSGGDYGYTF
NA,TRBJ2-1,TRBV4-1,CASSQGVHLNEQFF
medium-sized,TRBJ2-7,TRBV7-8,CASSLRDNDYEQYF
NA,TRBJ2-3,TRBV28,CASSQRLTTDTQYF
medium-sized,TRBJ2-1,TRBV29-1,CSALSGRRVNEQFF
medium-sized,TRBJ2-3,TRBV29-1,CSAGSAGDRTDTQYF
NA,TRBJ1-1,TRBV6-5,CASGYRGRTEAFF
medium-sized,TRBJ2-1,TRBV29-1,CSVEPIAGDYNEQFF
medium-sized,TRBJ2-1,TRBV4-3,CASSQIREYYNEQFF
medium-sized,TRBJ2-7,TRBV4-2,CASSQDADWSYEQYF
medium-sized,TRBJ2-5,TRBV5-1,CASSKLTGGLQETQYF
medium-sized,TRBJ2-2,TRBV19,CASSIDHREHGELFF
medium-sized,TRBJ2-3,TRBV27,CASSLLGTPTDTQYF
NA,TRBJ2-3,TRBV28,CASSPHTDTQYF
NA,TRBJ2-3,TRBV2,CASKTSKISDTQYF
NA,TRBJ1-4,TRBV20-1,CSARGGQGHIEKLFF
NA,TRBJ2-3,TRBV28,CASTARGIPQYF
medium-sized,TRBJ2-7,TRBV20-1,CSARGSGSKYEQYF
medium-sized,TRBJ2-7,TRBV11-2,CASSSSGGSYEQYF
medium-sized,TRBJ2-3,TRBV13,CASSLRTDTQYF
medium-sized,TRBJ2-1,TRBV18,CASSPRDVTYNEQFF
medium-sized,TRBJ2-7,TRBV20-1,CSAWRTGANEQYF
medium-sized,TRBJ1-1,TRBV12-3/TRBV12-4,CASSLSSTGTEAFF
medium-sized,TRBJ2-1,TRBV7-7,CASSLDLENSYNEQFF
medium-sized,TRBJ1-1,TRBV6-2/TRBV6-3,CASIDSNTEAFF
medium-sized,TRBJ2-3,TRBV12-5,CASGQSQADTQYF
medium-sized,TRBJ2-5,TRBV7-9,CASSSLAGATGGETQYF
medium-sized,TRBJ2-1,TRBV2,CASSARDSTREQFF
NA,TRBJ2-7,TRBV9,CASSVDSGRGYEQYF
NA,TRBJ1-1,TRBV19,CASSSTGVTEAFF
medium-sized,TRBJ2-7,TRBV27,CASSDRDRDHEQYF
medium-sized,TRBJ2-5,TRBV11-2,CASSLVRDSQETQYF
medium-sized,TRBJ2-3,TRBV20-1,CSARDVWRKPTDTQYF
medium-sized,TRBJ2-1,TRBV27,CASSYTRVSSYNEQFF
NA,TRBJ2-7,TRBV20-1,CSARKGESYEQYF
medium-sized,TRBJ2-7,TRBV27,CASSLNPLREQYF
NA,TRBJ2-2,TRBV29-1,CSVVPRDSSTGELFF
medium-sized,TRBJ2-1,TRBV29-1,CSAHPTPTDEQFF
medium-sized,TRBJ2-3,TRBV28,CASSLLPGQPAADTQYF
medium-sized,TRBJ1-1,TRBV7-9,CASSLVDGPNTEAFF
NA,TRBJ1-2,TRBV13,CASSRRHLGYTF